These 4 T cell receptor beta chains share one sample of origin, sequenced in a study of shared clonotypes between healthy human individuals. Method: immunoSEQ multiplex PCR; TCRdb's copy keeps in-frame clones and lacks some. This sample has hundreds of thousands of clones, with approximately 73% found just once. The specimen sequenced was memory CD4+ T cells sorted from blood. The subset is: CD45RA-negative fraction. The receptors derive from a woman in her thirties in good health.

The V and J genes are TRBV11-2 and TRBJ1-1; D remains ambiguous. The CDR3 loop spans 13 amino acids. V was clipped by 1 base and J by 3 bases, with 6 bases between them. Germline lookup yields CDR1 SGHAT and CDR2 FQNNGV. The DNA of the CDR3 is TGTGCCAGCAGCTTAGGACTTTACACTGAAGCTTTCTTT. As protein: CASSLGLYTEAFF.

CDR3: CASTQAGFLQHF. Written as DNA, the CDR3 is TGTGCCAGCACCCAGGCAGGCTTTCTCCAGCATTTT. The V call is TRBV6-1, the J call TRBJ1-5; D remains unclear. The CDR3 totals 12 residues. Germline lookup yields CDR1 MNHNS and CDR2 SASEGT. V lost 7 bases, J lost 12 bases, and 16 bases lay in between.

There are a few counts of this clone. The J gene is TRBJ2-1, the V gene TRBV28; no firm D call. Germline CDR1 is MDHEN and CDR2 is SYDVKM. The CDR3 has 11 residues. The V end lost 9 bases, the J end lost 8 bases, and 11 bases lay between the germline ends. The CDR3 here is CASFSQDEQFF. The CDR3 DNA follows: TGTGCCAGTTTTAGCCAGGATGAGCAGTTCTTC.

On this clone: Possible read error: a much larger clone is one base away. Written as DNA, the CDR3 is TGTGCCAGCAGTGAAGGGCAGGACCCCTACGAGCAGTACTTC. Amino acids: CASSEGQDPYEQYF. The chain joins TRBV6-5 to TRBJ2-5; D is uncertain. The J call may be in error: the DNA end matches TRBJ2-7 better. The length of the CDR3 is 14 residues. Germline-derived CDR1 and CDR2 are MNHEY and SVGAGI.